Listed here are 8 T cell receptor beta chains from one sample, sequenced in a study of radiotherapy plus CTLA-4 blockade in lung cancer. Produced via immunoSEQ multiplex PCR; TCRdb's table is partial and in-frame only. This sample yields over 11,000 clones, of which 70% to 90% are seen a single time; 13% to 15% belongs to the top ten. The sequencing used peripheral blood, collected from a patient treated with radiotherapy plus ipilimumab. The receptor source for this set is a human donor with non-small cell lung cancer that progressed on radiotherapy plus ipilimumab. Some clones in this sample may be carry-over from other donors' samples.

This clone has just one count. The CDR3 coding sequence is TGTGCCAGCAGTAAGGGTAGCGGGAGCGCGAGGAATGAGCAGTTCTTC. Its translation: CASSKGSGSARNEQFF. The genes are TRBV28 and TRBJ2-1, with TRBD2 identical over 9 bases. After removal of 5 bases from V and 7 bases from J, the junction contained 12 bases not matched to a gene. Germline V gene data show CDR1 as MDHEN and CDR2 as SYDVKM. The CDR3 is 16 residues long.

The chain carries TRBV19 and TRBJ1-1, with 7 bases identical to TRBD1. Trimming removed 2 bases from V and 6 bases from J; junction bases left unmatched: 6. The CDR3 consists of 14 residues. Germline V gene data show CDR1 as LNHDA and CDR2 as SQIVND (reference sequence). Here the CDR3 DNA reads TGTGCCAGTAGTATAAACGGGCAGGGGGCTGAAGCTTTCTTT. Its translation: CASSINGQGAEAFF.

The chain joins TRBV7-9 to TRBJ2-7; 13 nucleotides match TRBD2. The V gene end was trimmed by 5 bases and the J gene end by 1 base; junction bases not matched to a gene: 8. This CDR3 is built from 17 residues. Germline CDR1 and CDR2: SEHNR and FQNEAQ (reference sequence). CDR3: CASSRPGLAGASYEQYF. The CDR3 coding sequence is TGTGCCAGCAGCCGGCCAGGACTAGCGGGAGCGTCCTACGAGCAGTACTTC.

This sequence joins TRBV30 and TRBJ2-1; weak D call: TRBD1 (5 bases). The ends were cut back, 1 base at V and 0 bases at J, with 10 bases in the middle. Germline V lookup: CDR1 GTSNPN, CDR2 SVGIG (reference sequence). The length of the CDR3 is 15 residues. The CDR3 spells CAWSEGSSSYNEQFF. The CDR3 nucleotides are TGTGCCTGGAGTGAGGGGTCCAGCTCCTACAATGAGCAGTTCTTC.

The V and J genes are TRBV7-6 and TRBJ2-1, with D possibly being TRBD2 (6 bases). Germline V gene sequence: CDR1 SGHVS, CDR2 FNYEAQ. Trimming removed 4 bases from V and 4 bases from J, with 23 bases in between. CDR3 length: 18 residues. The CDR3 bases are TGTGCCAGCAGCTCACTCGTAGGAGGGCGAAGGATTTACAATGAGCAGTTCTTC. This sequence encodes CASSSLVGGRRIYNEQFF. Based on the CDR3 plus reference TRBV7-6 and TRBJ2-1, the full variable domain is GAGVSQSPRYKVTKRGQDVALRCDPISGHVSLYWYRQALGQGPEFLTYFNYEAQQDKSGLPNDRFSAERPEGSISTLTIQRTEQRDSAMYRCASSSLVGGRRIYNEQFFGPGTRLTVL.

The chain couples TRBV6-6 to TRBJ2-7, with D possibly being TRBD1 (6 bases). Trimming removed 6 bases at V and 6 bases at J, with 15 bases between. The CDR3 length is 13 residues. Germline V lookup: CDR1 MNHNY, CDR2 SVGAGI (reference sequence). Here the CDR3 reads CASSGFTGIEQYF. CDR3 sequence (DNA): TGTGCCAGCAGCGGATTTACAGGGATCGAGCAGTACTTC.

The CDR3 sequence is CASSRHLSGNTIYF. The CDR3 bases are TGTGCCAGCAGCCGACATCTCTCTGGAAACACCATATATTTT. The rearrangement uses TRBV7-2 and TRBJ1-3; D ambiguous. Trimming removed 5 bases from V and 0 bases from J, with 8 bases in between. The CDR3 runs 14 residues. The germline V gene has CDR1 SGHTA and CDR2 FQGNSA.

The gene calls are TRBV6-6 and TRBJ1-4, with unresolved D. V lost 2 bases and J lost 8, with 12 bases in between. The V gene's germline CDR1 is MNHNY and CDR2 SVGAGI (reference sequence). The CDR3 sequence is 14 residues long. The CDR3 loop is CASSYGTRREKLFF. CDR3 DNA: TGTGCCAGCAGTTACGGTACGCGCCGGGAAAAACTGTTTTTT.